The 29 T cell receptor delta chains listed next were all sequenced from one sample in a study of γδ T cells in repeated Plasmodium falciparum infection. Vgamma9/Vdelta2+ and Vdelta2-negative gammadelta T cells were flow-sorted from PBMC for bulk sequencing. TCRdb reran clone calling via CATT on the multiplex PCR reads. The sample holds some 51,000 delta-chain clones, around 2% seen once. The source material was gamma-delta T cells from blood. Source of these receptors: a pool of human donors (malaria-infected and uninfected, not separated).

This clone occurred many times. The TCRdb protein, from a much larger clone, departs from this DNA's translation at residue 3, likely by read error; the protein shown derives from the DNA. The rearrangement joins TRDV1 to TRDJ1; 7 bases map to TRDD3. Germline loops: CDR1 TSWWSYY, CDR2 QGS. CDR3 length: 20 residues. CDR3 loop: CAIGESAYLILGIYTDKLIF. CDR3 DNA: TGTGCTATTGGGGAATCGGCCTACCTTATACTGGGGATCTACACCGATAAACTCATCTTT.

The sample holds a few counts of this clone. The amino acid sequence in TCRdb belongs to a much larger clone and departs from this DNA's translation at residue 14, likely a sequencing read error; the sequence shown is translated from the DNA. DNA for the CDR3: TGTGCCTGTGACCCCCTACTGGGGGATAACGGGGCCGATGAACTCATCTTT. Its translation: CACDPLLGDNGADELIF. This chain links TRDV2 with TRDJ1, with TRDD3 identical over 11 bases. TCRdb supplies no J gene; here it was assigned by aligning the nucleotide sequence to germline. Germline CDR1 GEAIGNYY, CDR2 EKD. CDR3 length: 17 amino acids.

About this clone: The protein given by TCRdb reflects a much larger clone and differs at residue 5 from this DNA's translation, likely from a read error; the protein shown is the DNA's translation. The chain recombines TRDV1 with TRDJ1, with D possibly being TRDD3 (5 bases). Since TCRdb gives no J gene, matching the DNA to germline was used here to assign it. The germline gives CDR1 TSWWSYY, CDR2 QGS. The CDR3 totals 17 residues. V lost 9 bases, J lost 0 bases, and 23 bases lay in between. CDR3 in DNA: TGTGCTCTGCGCGAGGGGGCGATTACTGGAGACACCGATAAACTCATCTTT. As protein: CALREGAITGDTDKLIF.

This clone was picked up a small number of times. A read error likely explains why the TCRdb protein, taken from a much larger clone, differs from this DNA's translation at residue 7; the protein shown is translated from the DNA. This sequence joins TRAV38-2/DV8 and TRDJ1, with D possibly matching TRDD3 (6 bases). TCRdb gives no J gene; it was assigned here by matching the DNA to germline. This CDR3 spans 18 amino acids. Germline CDR1 and CDR2: TSESDYY and QEAYKQQN. V lost 0 bases and J lost 2, with 20 bases in between. Written as DNA, the CDR3 is TGTGCTTATAGGAGCGCGGGACCTTGCCCCGGGGGAACCGATAAACTCATCTTT. The encoded protein is CAYRSAGPCPGGTDKLIF.

A note on this clone: TCRdb shows a much larger clone's protein in place of this DNA's translation, and the two differ at residue 3, likely through a read error; the protein shown is translated from the DNA. The chain recombines TRDV3 with TRDJ1; 13 bases agree with TRDD3. The J gene is absent in TCRdb and was assigned here via DNA matching to germline. Germline V gene data show CDR1 as TVYSNPD and CDR2 as GDNSRS (reference sequence). The CDR3 has 24 residues. This chain's CDR3 is CAVSYPSYLGDVLGDTLYTDKLIF. The DNA for the CDR3 is TGTGCCGTTAGCTACCCTTCCTACTTAGGGGATGTACTGGGGGATACGCTGTACACCGATAAACTCATCTTT.

This clone was detected a few times. The protein TCRdb lists belongs to a much larger clone and differs from this DNA's translation at residue 4, which points to a read error; the protein shown is made from the DNA. The genes are TRDV1 and TRDJ1, with 8 positions matching TRDD2. The J gene, missing from TCRdb, was assigned here through DNA to germline matching. The CDR3 runs 14 residues. V was pared by 8 bases and J by 7 bases, with 12 bases of the junction left unmatched. Germline V CDR1 and CDR2: TSWWSYY, QGS. The CDR3 here is CALRILPTEGKLIF. CDR3 DNA: TGTGCTCTTAGGATTCTTCCTACAGAGGGTAAACTCATCTTT.

The sample holds a few counts of this clone. This DNA's translation and the protein TCRdb lists, from a much larger clone, do not match at residue 12, likely due to a read error; the protein shown is translated from the DNA. V gene TRDV1 combines with J gene TRDJ1; the match to TRDD3 covers 9 bases. TCRdb is silent on the J gene; assignment here came from matching the DNA to germline. Germline V gene data show CDR1 as TSWWSYY and CDR2 as QGS. The CDR3 consists of 22 residues. V was pared by 2 bases and J by 0 bases, with 22 bases of the junction left unmatched. CDR3 nucleotide sequence: TGTGCTCTTGGGGAAACTCCACCTTACTGGGGGACATCGAGGAGGTACACCGATAAACTCATCTTT. Translating gives CALGETPPYWGTSRRYTDKLIF.

This clone appeared a few times. TCRdb's protein, taken from a much larger clone, differs from this DNA's translation at residue 17, likely owing to a read error; the protein displayed comes from the DNA. V gene TRDV1 combines with J gene TRDJ1, with 9 nucleotides matching TRDD3. TCRdb leaves out the J gene; it was filled in here by matching the DNA to germline. The germline V gene has CDR1 TSWWSYY and CDR2 QGS. This CDR3 has 26 amino acids. V lost 4 bases, J lost 1 base, and 37 bases stayed unmatched. CDR3 nucleotides: TGTGCTCTTGGGGCAGGGTTTCAGGTCTACTACGAATTTTACTGGGGGACACGCGGGGGCACCGATAAACTCATCTTT. It translates to CALGAGFQVYYEFYWGTRGGTDKLIF.

This clone showed up many times. It differs at one base from a far larger clone, so likely a read error. At the DNA level, this CDR3 is encoded by other sequences in the same sample as well. This rearrangement joins TRDV3 to TRDJ1, with 13 positions matching TRDD3. TCRdb does not report a J gene; here it was assigned by matching the DNA to germline references. CDR3 size: 24 residues. With V trimmed by 0 bases and J by 0 bases, 28 bases remained unmatched. Germline V gene data show CDR1 as TVYSNPD and CDR2 as GDNSRS (reference sequence). CDR3 coding DNA: TGTGCCTTTAGCTACCCTTCCTACTTAGGGGACGTACTGGGGGATACGCTGTACACCGATAAACTCATCTTT. Protein sequence: CAFSYPSYLGDVLGDTLYTDKLIF. The complete variable domain, with remaining parts taken from reference TRDV3 and TRDJ1, reads CDKVTQSSPDQTVASGSEVVLLCTYDTVYSNPDLFWYRIRPDYSFQFVFYGDNSRSEGADFTQGRFSVKHILTQKAFHLVISPVRTEDSATYYCAFSYPSYLGDVLGDTLYTDKLIFGKGTRVTVEP.

In its sample, this clone was seen many times. It may be a read error: a sequence one base away is much more abundant. The rearrangement uses TRDV2 and TRDJ1; 8 bases are a match to TRDD3. TCRdb gives no J gene; it was assigned here by matching the DNA to germline. Per germline, CDR1 GEAIGNYY and CDR2 EKD. The CDR3 extends over 14 amino acids. J lost 9 bases, V lost 3 bases, and 11 bases had no gene match. For the CDR3, the DNA is TGTGCCTGTGACCCTATGGGGGATGTTTCAGAACTCATCTTT. The encoded protein is CACDPMGDVSELIF.

This clone was seen a handful of times. TCRdb's entry gives the protein of a much larger clone, which mismatches this DNA's translation at residue 16, likely from a read error; the protein reported here is translated from the DNA. The chain recombines TRDV3 with TRDJ2; TRDD3 might be the D (8 bases). TCRdb lists no J gene, so it was determined here by aligning the DNA to germline. This CDR3 has 24 amino acids. Trimming pared 4 bases from V and 1 base from J, leaving 43 bases between. CDR1 and CDR2 (germline): TVYSNPD, GDNSRS (reference sequence). CDR3 amino acids: CASRNPLSYPTPYWGVFLTAQLFF. As DNA, the CDR3 is TGTGCCTCCAGAAACCCCCTTTCCTACCCCACCCCTTACTGGGGGGTCTTTTTGACAGCACAACTCTTCTTT.

Many counts were recorded for this clone. Since a far larger clone is one base different, this is likely a read error. Other DNA sequences within the sample encode an identical CDR3. The chain has TRDV2 and TRDJ1; TRDD3 matches 8 bases. Since TCRdb gives no J gene, matching the DNA to germline was used here to assign it. The CDR3 has 17 amino acids. The V gene end was trimmed by 1 base and the J gene end by 0 bases; junction bases not matched to a gene: 9. Germline assignment: CDR1 GEAIGNYY and CDR2 EKD. This CDR3 reads CACDTLGDTSYTDKLIF. CDR3 bases: TGTGCCTGTGACACTCTAGGGGATACTTCGTACACCGATAAACTCATCTTT.

This clone has only a few counts. A far more abundant clone sits one base away, making this likely a read error. Other DNA variants within this sample encode the same CDR3. The J gene is TRDJ1, the V gene TRDV1, with D perhaps TRDD2 (7 bases). The J gene, missing from TCRdb, was assigned here through DNA to germline matching. There are 20 residues in the CDR3. V lost 1 base to trimming and J lost 1 base, with 25 bases between them. Germline V gives CDR1 TSWWSYY, CDR2 QGS. Here the CDR3 reads CALGERKTFLGTRRTDKLIF. CDR3 DNA sequence: TGTGCTCTTGGGGAACGAAAGACCTTCCTGGGGACAAGGCGCACCGATAAACTCATCTTT.

This clone was detected a few times. TCRdb's protein, taken from a much larger clone, differs from this DNA's translation at residue 12, likely owing to a read error; the protein displayed comes from the DNA. The J gene is TRDJ1, the V gene TRAV38-2/DV8, with a possible D match to TRDD2 (5 bases). In the absence of a J gene in TCRdb, the DNA was matched to germline to assign it here. CDR3 length: 22 amino acids. The germline CDR1 and CDR2 sequences are TSESDYY and QEAYKQQN. The CDR3 loop is CAYRSGYVRGGSHLRYTDKLIF. The CDR3 DNA is TGTGCTTATAGAAGCGGTTACGTTCGGGGTGGGAGCCACCTACGGTACACCGATAAACTCATCTTT.

Points on this clone: For this DNA, TCRdb reports the protein of a much larger clone, which diverges at residue 11, most likely from a read error; the protein presented here is translated directly from the DNA. The chain's CDR3 is CALGVGYWGIADKLIF. DNA of the CDR3: TGTGCTCTTGGGGTGGGTTACTGGGGGATTGCCGATAAACTCATCTTT. The genes are TRDV1 and TRDJ1; 10 nucleotides match TRDD3. Because TCRdb records no J gene, it was assigned here through a match of the DNA to germline. This CDR3 is 16 amino acids long. Germline values: CDR1 TSWWSYY, CDR2 QGS. J gave up 3 bases and V 4 bases, and 8 bases lay outside the gene matches.

A remark on this clone: This sequence may be a read error, since a much larger clone differs from it by one base. This sequence joins TRDV2 and TRDJ1; the D gene is possibly TRDD3 (6 bases). No J gene is reported in TCRdb; it was inferred here by comparing the DNA with germline. CDR1 is GEAIGNYY, CDR2 EKD, per germline. CDR3 size: 17 residues. The CDR3 spells CACDTVGGISYTDELIF. The CDR3 bases are TGTGCCTGTGACACCGTGGGGGGTATTTCGTACACCGATGAACTCATCTTT.

This clone appeared a few times. The protein held in TCRdb is that of a much larger clone and does not match this DNA's translation at residue 14, likely because of a read error; the protein shown is translated from the DNA. The V gene call reads TRDV3; no J gene was called; the D call in the table, TRDD3, was not verified against the DNA. The germline CDR1 and CDR2 sequences are TVYSNPD and GDNSRS (reference sequence). This CDR3 is built from 16 residues. The DNA for the CDR3 is TGTGCCTTCCCCCTATTCCTAGCGGGATACTCCGATAAACCCATCTTT. Translation: CAFPLFLAGYSDKPIF.

This clone was counted between two and nine times. V usage is TRDV2 and J usage is TRDJ1, with 13 nucleotides matching TRDD3. The J gene is not listed in TCRdb, so it was assigned here from a DNA match to germline. The CDR3 consists of 17 residues. Germline V gene lookup returns CDR1 GEAIGNYY and CDR2 EKD. V gave up 3 bases and J gave up 0 bases; unmatched junction bases: 6. Here the CDR3 reads CACDPLGDTEYTDKLIF. CDR3 in DNA: TGTGCCTGTGACCCACTGGGGGATACGGAGTACACCGATAAACTCATCTTT.

This clone was seen a handful of times. The TCRdb protein, from a much larger clone, departs from this DNA's translation at residue 14, likely by read error; the protein shown derives from the DNA. The CDR3 sequence is CALGEIGSRPYPAHWGMELEQDKLIF. CDR3 DNA: TGTGCTCTTGGGGAAATCGGTTCTCGACCTTACCCCGCTCACTGGGGGATGGAATTAGAGCAGGATAAACTCATCTTT. This rearrangement joins TRDV1 to TRDJ1; 10 positions agree with TRDD3. The CDR3 totals 26 residues. Germline CDR1 reads TSWWSYY; CDR2 reads QGS. The J segment lost 5 bases and the V segment lost 2 bases, leaving 38 bases of the junction unmatched.

Ten or more counts support this clone. This may arise from a read error, as a much more abundant clone is one base away. The rearrangement joins TRDV2 to TRDJ3, with TRDD1 as a possible D gene (5 bases). Germline V gene data show CDR1 as GEAIGNYY and CDR2 as EKD. Trimming cost V 1 base and J 1 base, with 22 bases left between them. The CDR3 totals 21 residues. The CDR3 reads CACDTMGPPIIESWDTRQMFF. DNA of the CDR3: TGTGCCTGTGACACGATGGGACCCCCAATAATAGAATCCTGGGACACCCGACAGATGTTTTTC.

This clone was seen many times. TCRdb records a much larger clone's protein for this DNA, with a difference at residue 4 that likely arises from a read error; the protein given is the translation of the DNA. The chain couples TRDV2 to TRDJ1; 8 nucleotides align to TRDD3. Germline CDR1 GEAIGNYY, CDR2 EKD. This CDR3 region has 19 residues. The CDR3 sequence: CACNTVGGIREEKTDKLIF. The DNA for the CDR3 is TGTGCCTGTAACACCGTAGGAGGGATACGCGAAGAGAAAACCGATAAACTCATCTTT.

At least ten counts were recorded for this clone. This likely stems from a read error, as it lies one base from a far larger clone. Distinct nucleotide sequences in the sample also encode this CDR3. The chain recombines TRDV2 with TRDJ1; TRDD3 agrees at 8 bases. The CDR3 totals 15 residues. CDR1 is GEAIGNYY, CDR2 EKD, per germline. CDR3 sequence: CACDLLGVLTDKLIF. CDR3 bases: TGTGCCTGTGACCTACTGGGGGTTCTCACCGATAAACTTATCTTT.

Concerning this clone itself: TCRdb lists the protein of a much larger clone for this DNA, which differs at residue 18, so this is likely a read error; the protein given here is translated from the DNA itself. V and J are TRDV3 and TRDJ1, with 7 positions matching TRDD3. The J gene, missing from TCRdb, was assigned here through DNA to germline matching. This CDR3 has 21 amino acids. Germline-derived CDR1 and CDR2 are TVYSNPD and GDNSRS (reference sequence). This CDR3 reads CAFSFIETAYIFWGDTDELIF. The DNA of the CDR3 is TGTGCCTTTAGCTTTATAGAGACGGCCTACATCTTCTGGGGGGACACCGATGAACTCATCTTT.

In regard to this clone: The protein TCRdb gives is from a much larger clone and does not agree with this DNA's translation at residue 5, likely a read error; the protein shown here comes from the DNA. Here the CDR3 reads CALGATPSGNHLGEYTDKLIF. DNA of the CDR3: TGTGCTCTTGGGGCGACTCCTTCCGGCAATCATCTGGGGGAGTACACCGATAAACTCATCTTT. V gene TRDV1 combines with J gene TRDJ1, with 8 bases identical to TRDD3. CDR1 and CDR2 (germline): TSWWSYY, QGS. Unmatched junction bases numbered 22, after V lost 4 bases and J lost 0 bases. This CDR3 has 21 amino acids.

Comments on this clone: For this DNA, TCRdb reports the protein of a much larger clone, which diverges at residue 4, most likely from a read error; the protein presented here is translated directly from the DNA. The chain uses TRDV2 and TRDJ1, with D maybe TRDD3 (6 bases). The J gene is absent in TCRdb and was assigned here via DNA matching to germline. Germline V gene data show CDR1 as GEAIGNYY and CDR2 as EKD. This CDR3 region has 17 residues. CDR3 loop: CACVTLGGNKNTDKLIF. The CDR3 coding sequence is TGTGCCTGTGTCACCCTCGGGGGGAACAAAAACACCGATAAACTCATCTTT.

This clone was observed a few times. TCRdb records a much larger clone's protein for this DNA, with a difference at residue 14 that likely arises from a read error; the protein given is the translation of the DNA. This chain connects TRDV2 to TRDJ1; 11 bases line up with TRDD3. TCRdb records no J gene; here it was assigned by comparing the DNA to germline. J gave up 7 bases and V 2 bases, and 17 bases lay outside the gene matches. CDR3 length: 18 amino acids. Per germline, CDR1 GEAIGNYY and CDR2 EKD. The CDR3 here is CACDNVLGDNTRPSKLIF. The CDR3 DNA reads TGTGCCTGTGACAACGTACTGGGGGATAATACTAGGCCGAGTAAACTCATCTTT.

Points on this clone: TCRdb records a much larger clone's protein for this DNA, with a difference at residue 8 that likely arises from a read error; the protein given is the translation of the DNA. The chain couples TRDV1 to TRDJ1, with D tentatively TRDD2 or TRDD3 (8 bases each). The J gene, missing from TCRdb, was assigned here through DNA to germline matching. Germline CDR1 is TSWWSYY and CDR2 is QGS. CDR3 length equals 21 residues. Trimming stripped 1 base from V and 8 bases from J, with 35 bases between. The CDR3 DNA sequence: TGTGCTCTTGGGGAACACACGCTGAGTCTTCCTACGAGGGATACGCCTATCAAACTCATCTTT. This codes for CALGEHTLSLPTRDTPIKLIF.

Comments on this clone: A read error is likely here: a far larger clone is one base away. The sample holds other DNA sequences that translate to the same CDR3. This chain links TRDV2 with TRDJ1, with TRDD3 matching 7 bases. TCRdb records no J gene; here it was assigned by comparing the DNA to germline. Germline V gives CDR1 GEAIGNYY, CDR2 EKD. This CDR3 comprises 14 residues. The CDR3 DNA reads TGCGCCTGTGGTGGGGGACCGTACACCGATAAACTCATCTTT. It translates to CACGGGPYTDKLIF.

The table lists this clone with many counts. TCRdb assigns this DNA the protein of a much larger clone, which departs from its translation at residue 4; this likely reflects a read error, and the protein shown comes from translating the DNA. V usage is TRDV3 and J usage is TRDJ1; D remains ambiguous. The V gene lost 4 bases and the J gene lost 5 bases, with 32 bases spanning the gap. Germline CDR1 reads TVYSNPD; CDR2 reads GDNSRS (reference sequence). This CDR3 comprises 18 residues. The CDR3, as DNA: TGTGCCTCCTGGAAAAATCGCCTCAGCCTTAGTCGTGGGGATAAACTCATCTTT. This codes for CASWKNRLSLSRGDKLIF.